The 31 T cell receptor beta chains reported below all come from one sample, sequenced in a study of chemoradiotherapy in HPV16-positive cancers. TCRdb keeps only in-frame clones here, not all; method: immunoSEQ multiplex PCR. This sample has 25,000 to 40,000 clones, with 80% to 90% found just once. The sequencing here drew on blood, taken from a patient who underwent chemoradiotherapy. These receptors all come from a human donor with HPV-associated anogenital cancer.

The chain employs TRBV6-1 and TRBJ1-1; D is unresolved. Deletions cut 11 bases from V and 1 base from J, with 5 bases between. The CDR3 is 10 amino acids. From germline, CDR1 is MNHNS and CDR2 SASEGT. CDR3 amino acids: CASANTEAFF. The DNA of the CDR3 is TGTGCCTCTGCGAACACTGAAGCTTTCTTT.

V gene TRBV13 combines with J gene TRBJ2-5; TRBD1 matches 8 bases. Germline V gene data show CDR1 as PRHDT and CDR2 as FYEKMQ (reference sequence). The CDR3 has 12 amino acids. Trimming at V came to 5 bases and at J to 8 bases, leaving 4 bases not matched to a gene. CDR3 region: CASSPDRATQYF. DNA for the CDR3: TGTGCCAGCAGCCCGGACAGGGCCACCCAGTACTTC.

In this sample, this clone turned up once. The CDR3 coding sequence is TGTGCCAGCAGCCAAGAGGGGGGTTTGCGGAAACTGTTTTTT. As protein: CASSQEGGLRKLFF. This chain links TRBV14 with TRBJ1-4, with D possibly being TRBD1 (5 bases). Trimming cost V 0 bases and J 11 bases, with 13 bases left between them. This CDR3 region has 14 residues. From germline, CDR1 is SGHDN and CDR2 FVKESK.

The V and J genes are TRBV15 and TRBJ1-1; 7 bases agree with TRBD1. Looked up from germline, CDR1 is LNHNV and CDR2 is YYDKDF (reference sequence). V lost 0 bases, J lost 3 bases, and 7 bases stayed unmatched. This CDR3 comprises 16 residues. The CDR3 is CATSRDPYRGYTEAFF. Written as DNA, the CDR3 is TGTGCCACCAGCAGAGATCCGTACAGGGGATACACTGAAGCTTTCTTT.

V usage is TRBV5-4 and J usage is TRBJ1-5, with a weak D call TRBD1 (5 bases). Trimming stripped 0 bases from V and 5 bases from J, with 6 bases between. The CDR3 runs 13 residues. Germline V gives CDR1 SGHNT, CDR2 YYREEE (reference sequence). DNA for the CDR3: TGTGCCAGCAGCTTGGGGGGGGATCAGCCCCAGCATTTT. Residues: CASSLGGDQPQHF.

This clone came up once. The chain uses TRBV5-1 and TRBJ2-5; D is possibly TRBD1 (7 bases). The CDR3 has 15 residues. Trimming removed 0 bases at V and 11 bases at J, with 20 bases between. Germline V gene data show CDR1 as SGHRS and CDR2 as YFSETQ. For the CDR3, the DNA is TGCGCCAGCAGCTTGGAAGTCGTAGGGGCAGGGGGGCAGTACTTC. Amino acids: CASSLEVVGAGGQYF.

The rearrangement joins TRBV14 to TRBJ2-5, with a possible D match to TRBD2 (5 bases). CDR3 size: 12 residues. Germline-derived CDR1 and CDR2 are SGHDN and FVKESK. Trimming pared 4 bases from V and 7 bases from J, leaving 10 bases between. CDR3 loop: CASSPPAGTQYF. The CDR3 bases are TGTGCCAGCAGCCCCCCGGCGGGGACCCAGTACTTC.

The genes are TRBV7-8 and TRBJ2-5; a weak D match, TRBD1 (6 bases). Germline CDR1 is SGHVS and CDR2 is FQNEAQ. There are 16 residues in the CDR3. V shed 1 base and J shed 0 bases, with 12 bases lying between them. In DNA form, the CDR3 reads TGTGCCAGCAGCTTAGTGGGACACATGTACCAAGAGACCCAGTACTTC. This codes for CASSLVGHMYQETQYF.

This chain connects TRBV6-1 to TRBJ1-2; D call uncertain. V lost 7 bases and J 5 bases, leaving 8 bases between the germline ends. This CDR3 comprises 11 residues. CDR1 and CDR2 (germline): MNHNS, SASEGT. The CDR3 coding sequence is TGTGCCAGCATGGCATTGTATGGCTACACCTTC. The encoded protein is CASMALYGYTF.

The chain is built from TRBV6-1 and TRBJ1-1; D may be TRBD1 (5 bases). The CDR3 length is 11 residues. Germline loops: CDR1 MNHNS, CDR2 SASEGT. Trimming left V 6 bases short and J 6 bases short, with 8 bases between. The CDR3 sequence is CASSQGAEAFF. In nucleotides, the CDR3 is TGTGCCAGCAGCCAGGGCGCTGAAGCTTTCTTT.

The V and J genes are TRBV19 and TRBJ1-3; unclear D gene. V was clipped by 3 bases and J by 0 bases, with 6 bases between them. CDR1 is LNHDA and CDR2 is SQIVND in the germline V gene (reference sequence). The CDR3 loop spans 14 amino acids. The CDR3 sequence: CASSIGYSGNTIYF. The DNA for the CDR3 is TGTGCCAGTAGTATTGGCTACTCTGGAAACACCATATATTTT. Drawing the rest from reference TRBV19 and TRBJ1-3, the complete variable domain is DGGITQSPKYLFRKEGQNVTLSCEQNLNHDAMYWYRQDPGQGLRLIYYSQIVNDFQKGDIAEGYSVSREKKESFPLTVTSAQKNPTAFYLCASSIGYSGNTIYFGEGSWLTVV.

The chain has TRBV6-1 and TRBJ2-5; TRBD2 matches at 11 bases. Trimming cost V 4 bases and J 2 bases; bases outside gene matches: 3. Germline V gene lookup returns CDR1 MNHNS and CDR2 SASEGT. CDR3 size: 15 residues. In DNA form, the CDR3 reads TGTGCCAGCAGTGTAGGGACTAGCGGACAAGAGACCCAGTACTTC. Protein product: CASSVGTSGQETQYF.

The CDR3, as DNA: TGTGCCAGTAGCGCGGACCCAAGCTCCTACGAGCAGTACTTC. Encoded protein: CASSADPSSYEQYF. The chain employs TRBV19 and TRBJ2-7; no clear D gene. Germline CDR1 reads LNHDA; CDR2 reads SQIVND (reference sequence). V dropped 6 bases and J dropped 0 bases, with 12 bases sitting between them. CDR3 length equals 14 residues.

The chain uses TRBV9 and TRBJ2-3; a possible D gene is TRBD1 (5 bases). Germline V gene sequence: CDR1 SGDLS, CDR2 YYNGEE. V was pared by 3 bases and J by 5 bases, with 10 bases between. The CDR3 has 13 amino acids. CDR3 protein: CASSAFQGDTQYF. The CDR3 bases are TGTGCCAGCAGCGCCTTTCAGGGAGATACGCAGTATTTT.

In this sample, this clone turned up once. The chain links TRBV7-3 to TRBJ2-3; 10 bases are a match to TRBD2. The CDR3 length is 18 residues. CDR1 is SGHTA and CDR2 is FQGTGA in the germline V gene. Trimming cost V 2 bases and J 0 bases; bases outside gene matches: 8. CDR3 in DNA: TGTGCCAGCAGCTTAGTAGCGGGAGGACCCCCTAGCACAGATACGCAGTATTTT. Translation gives CASSLVAGGPPSTDTQYF. Together with reference TRBV7-3 and TRBJ2-3, the CDR3 gives the full variable domain: GAGVSQTPSNKVTEKGKYVELRCDPISGHTALYWYRQSLGQGPEFLIYFQGTGAADDSGLPNDRFFAVRPEGSVSTLKIQRTERGDSAVYLCASSLVAGGPPSTDTQYFGPGTRLTVL.

The chain uses TRBV7-2 and TRBJ2-5; D is perhaps TRBD1 or TRBD2 (5 bases each). The germline V gene encodes CDR1 SGHTA and CDR2 FQGNSA. V was shortened by 0 bases and J by 5 bases, with 10 bases between the two germline ends. The CDR3 totals 14 residues. CDR3 DNA: TGTGCCAGCAGCTTAGCCCAGGGAGCTGAGACCCAGTACTTC. Protein product: CASSLAQGAETQYF.

This clone was observed a single time. The chain is built from TRBV19 and TRBJ1-3, with D perhaps TRBD1 (6 bases). The V gene lost 10 bases and the J gene lost 0 bases, with 16 bases spanning the gap. There are 15 residues in the CDR3. In germline, CDR1 is LNHDA, CDR2 SQIVND (reference sequence). The CDR3 coding sequence is TGTGCCACCTCGGACAGACGCACCTCTGGAAACACCATATATTTT. It yields the protein CATSDRRTSGNTIYF.

The gene calls are TRBV5-8 and TRBJ1-2; possibly TRBD1 for D (5 bases). The germline gives CDR1 SGHTS, CDR2 YDEGEE. This CDR3 is 15 amino acids long. V shed 0 bases and J shed 7 bases, with 16 bases lying between them. CDR3: CASSLAGRVMAGYTF. CDR3 DNA sequence: TGTGCCAGCAGCTTGGCCGGCAGGGTAATGGCTGGCTACACCTTC.

This sequence joins TRBV18 and TRBJ2-1, with a weak D call TRBD1 (8 bases). The CDR3 covers 16 residues. The V gene lost 4 bases and the J gene lost 5 bases, with 18 bases spanning the gap. The germline gives CDR1 KGHSH, CDR2 LQKENI. This chain's CDR3 is CASSLRGTGNDNEQFF. CDR3 sequence (DNA): TGTGCCAGCTCACTGCGGGGGACAGGTAATGACAATGAGCAGTTCTTC.

The chain's CDR3 is CASSTQGGSSYNEQFF. The CDR3 DNA reads as TGTGCCAGTAGTACTCAGGGTGGGAGCTCCTACAATGAGCAGTTCTTC. This chain joins TRBV19 and TRBJ2-1, with D possibly being TRBD1 or TRBD2 (5 bases each). The V end was cut by 4 bases, the J end by 0 bases, with 13 bases between. The length of the CDR3 is 16 residues. From germline, CDR1 is LNHDA and CDR2 SQIVND (reference sequence).

This sequence joins TRBV14 and TRBJ2-3; 8 bases match TRBD2. The germline CDR1 and CDR2 sequences are SGHDN and FVKESK. This CDR3 contains 16 residues. Trimming removed 8 bases from V and 5 bases from J; junction bases left unmatched: 15. CDR3 DNA sequence: TGTGCCAGCGCTCTCCAGGGCGGGGGGCAGGTAGATACGCAGTATTTT. The encoded protein is CASALQGGGQVDTQYF. Looking up the rest from reference TRBV14 and TRBJ2-3 gives the full variable domain: EAGVTQFPSHSVIEKGQTVTLRCDPISGHDNLYWYRRVMGKEIKFLLHFVKESKQDESGMPNNRFLAERTGGTYSTLKVQPAELEDSGVYFCASALQGGGQVDTQYFGPGTRLTVL.

This sequence joins TRBV5-4 and TRBJ1-2; no clear D gene. CDR3 length equals 13 residues. Per germline, CDR1 SGHNT and CDR2 YYREEE (reference sequence). Between the trimmed V and J ends, which lost 0 bases and 0 bases, there was a span of 3 bases. DNA for the CDR3: TGTGCCAGCAGCTTGGGCACTAACTATGGCTACACCTTC. Its translation is CASSLGTNYGYTF.

The gene calls are TRBV6-1 and TRBJ2-4; 8 bases are a match to TRBD1. CDR1 is MNHNS and CDR2 is SASEGT in the germline V gene. Trimming at V came to 10 bases and at J to 3 bases, leaving 5 bases not matched to a gene. This CDR3 has 13 residues. CDR3 protein: CATDRGDKNIQYF. The CDR3 DNA sequence: TGTGCCACCGACAGGGGAGACAAAAACATTCAGTACTTC.

The gene calls are TRBV7-2 and TRBJ1-5, with a tentative D call TRBD1 (6 bases). This CDR3 is built from 16 residues. Trimming shortened V by 3 bases and J by 1 base, and 13 bases separated the two germline ends. Looked up from germline, CDR1 is SGHTA and CDR2 is FQGNSA. The CDR3 DNA reads TGTGCCAGCAGCTTGGAGGGGGGCAGAAGCAATCAGCCCCAGCATTTT. It codes for CASSLEGGRSNQPQHF. Together with reference TRBV7-2 and TRBJ1-5, the CDR3 gives the full variable domain: GAGVSQSPSNKVTEKGKDVELRCDPISGHTALYWYRQSLGQGLEFLIYFQGNSAPDKSGLPSDRFSAERTGGSVSTLTIQRTQQEDSAVYLCASSLEGGRSNQPQHFGDGTRLSIL.

The chain couples TRBV5-1 to TRBJ1-1; no firm D call. The CDR3 is 13 amino acids. Germline V gene lookup returns CDR1 SGHRS and CDR2 YFSETQ. Trimming cost V 4 bases and J 0 bases, with 7 bases left between them. The CDR3 sequence: CASSPRMNTEAFF. The CDR3 DNA follows: TGCGCCAGCAGCCCCCGGATGAACACTGAAGCTTTCTTT.

The J gene is TRBJ2-3, the V gene TRBV6-5; possible D gene TRBD2, 6 bases. CDR1 and CDR2 (germline): MNHEY, SVGAGI. The V gene lost 2 bases and the J gene lost 3 bases, with 9 bases spanning the gap. The CDR3 contains 14 residues. In DNA, the CDR3 is TGTGCCAGCAGTTACGGAGGGATTACAGATACGCAGTATTTT. Its protein product is CASSYGGITDTQYF.

V is TRBV6-6 and J is TRBJ1-4; a possible D gene is TRBD1 (5 bases). V was trimmed by 6 bases and J by 8 bases, leaving 16 bases between them. This CDR3 spans 14 amino acids. Germline loops: CDR1 MNHNY, CDR2 SVGAGI (reference sequence). CDR3 in amino acids: CASSPTVGAEKLFF. CDR3 nucleotides: TGTGCCAGCAGCCCGACAGTAGGAGCCGAAAAACTGTTTTTT.

This rearrangement joins TRBV5-1 to TRBJ2-3, with a possible D match to TRBD1 (6 bases). This CDR3 is built from 13 residues. Per germline, CDR1 SGHRS and CDR2 YFSETQ. Trimming took 4 bases from V and 6 from J, leaving 12 bases between them. The chain's CDR3 is CASSPQGLDTQYF. In nucleotides, the CDR3 is TGCGCCAGCAGCCCCCAGGGGCTGGATACGCAGTATTTT.

The chain recombines TRBV6-1 with TRBJ1-6; TRBD1 matches 7 bases. The CDR3 runs 16 residues. V gave up 3 bases and J gave up 8 bases; unmatched junction bases: 10. In germline, CDR1 is MNHNS, CDR2 SASEGT. This chain's CDR3 is CASSDRGGASYSPLHF. CDR3 bases: TGTGCCAGCAGTGATAGAGGGGGCGCCTCTTATTCACCCCTCCACTTT.

V is TRBV6-6 and J is TRBJ1-6; a weak D match, TRBD1 (5 bases). The CDR3 is made up of 15 amino acids. Trimming removed 2 bases at V and 7 bases at J, with 12 bases between. Per the germline V gene, CDR1 is MNHNY and CDR2 is SVGAGI (reference sequence). The CDR3 coding sequence is TGTGCCAGCAGTTACGAAGGGGCGCAGAATTCACCCCTCCACTTT. Its protein is CASSYEGAQNSPLHF.

This clone was counted a few times. The chain employs TRBV29-1 and TRBJ2-1; TRBD2 aligns across 14 bases. This CDR3 comprises 14 residues. Per germline, CDR1 SQVTM and CDR2 ANQGSEA. J was trimmed by 9 bases and V by 6 bases; bases with no gene match: 7. The CDR3 loop reads CSVGLAGGSGEQFF. CDR3 in DNA: TGCAGCGTAGGACTAGCGGGGGGTTCCGGTGAGCAGTTCTTC.